The entry below gives a single T cell receptor beta chain sequence along with its context. Its matching antigen is unknown. Trimming left V 5 bases short and J 2 bases short, with 13 bases between. The germline CDR1 and CDR2 sequences are MNHNS and SASEGT. There are 14 residues in the CDR3. This specimen belongs to a study of CD8 T cells in ankylosing spondylitis. General study findings and limits: The study looked at matched synovial fluid samples from ankylosing spondylitis patients. Disease-linked clones were reported to be significantly enriched there.

TCRdb reprocessed the 5' RACE reads via MiXCR and lists one record per CDR3 protein. The sample lists around 160,000 distinct CDR3 sequences; roughly 11% were seen once. The sequence was obtained from a male donor with ankylosing spondylitis or in good health (not recorded which). The sequenced sample was blood, either unsorted or a sorted T cell fraction (not recorded which). The V and J genes are TRBV6-1 and TRBJ2-7; D is perhaps TRBD2 (5 bases). Here the CDR3 DNA reads TGTGCCAGCAGTACCAGCGGAGTAGCCTACGAGCAGTACTTC. This gives the protein CASSTSGVAYEQYF.